This T cell receptor (beta chain) stems from a study of vaccination and CD4 T cells after COVID-19. Study overall: A positive SARS-CoV-2 nasal swab PCR result was recorded for each convalescent patient; about ten were mild and one severe. Study-wide points: SARS-CoV-2-reactive clonotypes showed a nonsignificant median rise from about 20 to 38.

Details on this clonotype: Its antigen is still unknown.

Trimming removed 5 bases from V and 6 bases from J; junction bases left unmatched: 13. The CDR3 is 15 amino acids. From germline, CDR1 is DFQATT and CDR2 SNEGSKA (reference sequence). This sample's time point: late sampling 161 to 241 days after vaccination in three convalescent patients. Sample treatment: approximately 9-day PBMC culture with coronavirus spike peptide pools or control peptides (ViraFEST assay). After expanding antigen-specific T cells with peptide pools, ViraFEST sequenced their TCRs. The Oncomine TCR Beta short-read assay sequenced DNA from cultured CD4+ T cells. TCRdb called the PCR reads again in MiXCR, with one record for every CDR3 protein. Among 23,000 or so distinct CDR3 sequences listed, roughly 44% were seen once.

Sequenced here: CD4+ T cells from blood, cultured in vitro, sampled about 7 months after SARS-CoV-2 vaccination. The sequence was collected from a human donor who had recovered from COVID-19. The chain combines TRBV20-1 with TRBJ2-7, with TRBD1 matching over 10 bases. CDR3 sequence (DNA): TGCAGTGCTGGGGGGGACAGGGGCACAACCGGCGAGCAGTACTTC. As protein: CSAGGDRGTTGEQYF.